Listed below are T cell receptor beta chains from one sample, sequenced in a study of post-analysis software for immune sequencing data. TCRdb re-derived calls from the PCR reads in MiXCR, one entry per CDR3 protein. The sample carries roughly 600,000 distinct CDR3 sequences, around 47% recorded once. The sample was blood. The receptors were sampled from a girl between 10 and 17 years old with multiple sclerosis. Both conserved end residues are part of each CDR3. A D gene is named only where the DNA matches it firmly. Some rows have no size entry. The others give once, few or many, or a class for an expanded clone.

d_call j_call clone_size v_call cdr3_aa cdr3_nt
TRBD2 TRBJ2-6 many TRBV5-1 CASSLRGSGGSHVLTF TGCGCCAGCAGCTTGAGGGGATCGGGAGGGTCCCACGTCCTGACTTTC
- TRBJ1-2 - TRBV12-3/TRBV12-4 CASSLLTPPYGYTF TGTGCCAGCAGTTTGTTGACACCTCCCTATGGCTACACCTTC
- TRBJ2-5 once TRBV25-1 CASSEFLPRETQYF TGTGCCAGCAGTGAATTCCTCCCGAGGGAGACCCAGTACTTC
TRBD2 TRBJ2-1 - TRBV5-5 CASSLASRGRVFF TGTGCCAGCAGCTTGGCCTCGCGGGGGAGGGTGTTCTTC
- TRBJ2-4 - TRBV5-1 CASSLESGLAKNIQYF TGCGCCAGCAGCTTGGAGAGCGGGCTAGCCAAAAACATTCAGTACTTC
TRBD2 TRBJ2-7 - TRBV11-1 CASTERGVSYEQYF TGTGCCAGCACCGAGCGGGGGGTTTCCTACGAGCAGTACTTC
- TRBJ2-1 - TRBV5-1 CASSLTGVYYNEQFF TGCGCCAGCAGCTTGACGGGGGTATACTACAATGAGCAGTTCTTC
TRBD2 TRBJ2-1 many TRBV29-1 CSWSASGLQNEQFF TGCAGCTGGTCGGCTAGCGGTCTGCAGAATGAGCAGTTCTTC
TRBD2 TRBJ2-6 few TRBV3-1 CASSRIAGVSGANVLTF TGTGCCAGCAGCCGAATAGCGGGGGTCTCTGGGGCCAACGTCCTGACTTTC
- TRBJ1-1 many TRBV5-1 CASFDTLNTEAFF TGCGCCAGCTTCGACACCCTGAACACTGAAGCTTTCTTT
- TRBJ2-5 few TRBV12-3/TRBV12-4 CASSLKRFGQYF TGTGCCAGCAGTTTAAAGAGGTTCGGGCAGTACTTC
- TRBJ2-7 - TRBV6-2/TRBV6-3 CASSTGVNYEQYF TGTGCCAGCAGTACCGGGGTTAATTACGAGCAGTACTTC
- TRBJ2-5 many TRBV6-2/TRBV6-3 CASTRITRQETQYF TGTGCCAGCACCCGAATCACACGCCAAGAGACCCAGTACTTC
TRBD2 TRBJ2-3 - TRBV7-2 CASSRRTSGGAAGSDTQYF TGTGCCAGCAGCCGCCGGACTAGCGGGGGGGCGGCTGGCTCAGATACGCAGTATTTT
- TRBJ2-4 - TRBV12-3/TRBV12-4 CASSFEGKKNIQYF TGTGCCAGCAGTTTCGAGGGAAAAAAAAACATTCAGTACTTC
TRBD2 TRBJ2-1 few TRBV12-3/TRBV12-4 CASRRTSGIKNEQFF TGTGCCAGCAGGCGTACTAGCGGGATTAAAAATGAGCAGTTCTTC
TRBD2 TRBJ2-1 few TRBV4-1 CASSQPTFDPGGEQFF TGCGCCAGCAGCCAACCCACCTTCGACCCGGGGGGTGAGCAGTTCTTC
- TRBJ1-2 - TRBV9 CASSPNRQIYGYTF TGTGCCAGCAGCCCCAACCGGCAGATCTATGGCTACACCTTC
TRBD2 TRBJ2-1 - TRBV5-1 CASSLASSGRLGDNEQFF TGCGCCAGCAGCTTGGCGTCTAGCGGGAGACTCGGGGACAATGAGCAGTTCTTC
TRBD1 TRBJ2-3 - TRBV5-1 CASSVTGMDTQYF TGCGCCAGCAGCGTGACAGGGATGGATACGCAGTATTTT
- TRBJ1-4 few TRBV12-3/TRBV12-4 CATRANVGEKLFF TGTGCCACCCGGGCAAACGTCGGGGAAAAACTGTTTTTT
- TRBJ2-1 - TRBV20-1 CSARRGGNEQFF TGCAGTGCTAGACGGGGCGGCAATGAGCAGTTCTTC
TRBD2 TRBJ2-7 few TRBV5-1 CASSFMTSGSSYEQYF TGCGCCAGCAGCTTTATGACTAGCGGGAGCTCCTACGAGCAGTACTTC
- TRBJ2-7 few TRBV5-6 CASSPGQGLDYEQYF TGTGCCAGCAGCCCGGGACAGGGACTAGACTACGAGCAGTACTTC
- TRBJ1-5 - TRBV7-9 CASSFSRDKYQPQHF TGTGCCAGCAGCTTCTCCCGGGACAAATATCAGCCCCAGCATTTT
- TRBJ2-6 - TRBV29-1 CSVESGPGANVLTF TGCAGCGTTGAGTCCGGGCCTGGGGCCAACGTCCTGACTTTC
TRBD2 TRBJ2-5 few TRBV5-1 CASSAIGGGETQYF TGCGCCAGCAGCGCTATTGGGGGAGGGGAGACCCAGTACTTC
- TRBJ2-7 - TRBV7-9 CASSPQGLWEQYF TGTGCCAGCAGCCCCCAGGGTCTTTGGGAACAGTACTTC
- TRBJ2-3 few TRBV5-1 CASSRGWNTDTQYF TGCGCCAGCAGCAGGGGGTGGAACACAGATACGCAGTATTTT
TRBD2 TRBJ2-5 few TRBV20-1 CSARDLSGRAMETQYF TGCAGTGCTAGAGACCTTAGCGGGAGGGCCATGGAGACCCAGTACTTC
- TRBJ2-1 few TRBV5-8 CASRGRGGYNEQFF TGTGCCAGCAGGGGCAGGGGGGGATACAATGAGCAGTTCTTC
TRBD1 TRBJ2-1 - TRBV6-4 CASSDRDREQFF TGTGCCAGCAGTGACCGGGACAGGGAGCAGTTCTTC
- TRBJ2-5 few TRBV12-3/TRBV12-4 CASSLFQGGEQYF TGTGCCAGCAGTTTATTCCAGGGAGGAGAGCAGTACTTC
TRBD1 TRBJ2-3 - TRBV12-3/TRBV12-4 CASSRDRSGDTQYF TGTGCCAGCAGCCGGGACAGGTCTGGGGATACGCAGTATTTT
- TRBJ2-6 - TRBV6-5 CASSYSDSEWAGANVLTF TGTGCCAGCAGTTACTCTGACAGTGAGTGGGCCGGGGCCAACGTCCTGACTTTC
- TRBJ1-4 - TRBV27 CASSLASNEKLFF TGTGCCAGCAGTTTAGCCAGTAATGAAAAACTGTTTTTT
- TRBJ1-1 - TRBV4-1 CASSQVGGAGTEAFF TGCGCCAGCAGCCAAGTTGGGGGCGCGGGTACTGAAGCTTTCTTT
TRBD2 TRBJ2-3 - TRBV12-3/TRBV12-4 CASSQGLAGGGTDTQYF TGTGCCAGCAGCCAAGGACTAGCGGGGGGCGGTACAGATACGCAGTATTTT
TRBD2 TRBJ2-5 - TRBV7-9 CASSRRLAGGQETQYF TGTGCCAGCAGCCGCCGACTAGCGGGAGGACAAGAGACCCAGTACTTC
- TRBJ2-7 - TRBV27 CASSLSSGLEQYF TGTGCCAGCAGTTTATCGTCGGGGCTCGAGCAGTACTTC
- TRBJ2-3 many TRBV7-2 CASSLFIEDTQYF TGTGCCAGCAGCTTATTCATCGAAGATACGCAGTATTTT
TRBD1 TRBJ1-2 - TRBV20-1 CSAPFEGALTGYTF TGCAGTGCCCCTTTTGAGGGGGCGCTTACTGGCTACACCTTC
- TRBJ2-7 many TRBV28 CASSLREQYF TGTGCCAGCAGTTTAAGAGAGCAGTACTTC
- TRBJ1-2 - TRBV3-1 CASSPVGAAAVNGYTF TGTGCCAGCAGCCCTGTCGGTGCAGCAGCCGTTAATGGCTACACCTTC
- TRBJ2-7 few TRBV27 CASSPKGRSTYEQYF TGTGCCAGCAGCCCAAAGGGAAGATCTACCTACGAGCAGTACTTC
- TRBJ2-7 many TRBV7-2 CASSLVGSGSSYEQYF TGTGCCAGCAGCTTAGTAGGGTCAGGGAGCTCCTACGAGCAGTACTTC
- TRBJ1-1 - TRBV27 CASSLVGENTEAFF TGTGCCAGCAGTTTAGTTGGGGAGAACACTGAAGCTTTCTTT
- TRBJ2-1 - TRBV7-2 CASSFSRNNEQFF TGTGCCAGCAGCTTTTCCCGGAATAATGAGCAGTTCTTC
- TRBJ2-1 few TRBV7-7 CASSSGDFPYNEQFF TGTGCTAGCAGCTCGGGGGACTTCCCCTACAATGAGCAGTTCTTC
TRBD1 TRBJ2-7 - TRBV18 CASSATQGGSYEQYF TGTGCCAGCTCAGCCACACAGGGGGGAAGCTACGAGCAGTACTTC
- TRBJ2-3 - TRBV12-3/TRBV12-4 CASSFAYSTDAQYF TGTGCCAGCAGTTTCGCCTATAGCACAGATGCGCAGTATTTT
- TRBJ2-7 - TRBV5-1 CASSHRRGPETEQYF TGCGCCAGCAGCCACCGGCGGGGCCCAGAGACCGAGCAGTACTTC
- TRBJ1-2 - TRBV12-3/TRBV12-4 CASSLGHRYGYTF TGTGCCAGCAGCCTGGGACATCGCTATGGCTACACCTTC
TRBD2 TRBJ2-5 - TRBV20-1 CSARDGEGQEETQYF TGCAGTGCTAGAGATGGGGAGGGTCAGGAAGAGACCCAGTACTTC
- TRBJ2-3 - TRBV12-3/TRBV12-4 CASRPLWIDTQYF TGTGCCAGCAGACCATTATGGATAGATACGCAGTATTTT
TRBD2 TRBJ2-7 - TRBV7-6 CASSSAGTSGDCEQYF TGTGCCAGCAGCTCAGCCGGGACTAGCGGGGACTGCGAGCAGTACTTC
- TRBJ1-2 few TRBV9 CASGSGWSYTF TGTGCCAGCGGATCTGGGTGGAGCTACACCTTC
- TRBJ2-5 few TRBV7-8 CASSLEQWETQYF TGTGCCAGCAGCTTAGAACAGTGGGAGACCCAGTACTTC
- TRBJ2-1 - TRBV3-1 CASSQDWGLTDNEQFF TGTGCCAGCAGCCAAGATTGGGGGCTAACCGACAATGAGCAGTTCTTC